Shown below are 18 T cell receptor beta chains from a single sample sequenced in a study of beta chain features in type 1 diabetes. The study reverse transcribed the entire isolated RNA, so it sequenced expressed TCRB transcripts. Sequencing was performed with immunoSEQ multiplex PCR; in TCRdb, only in-frame clones are kept and a portion is missing. The table shows approximately 730,000 clones, with around 15% occurring only once. Broader study findings: Shortening of TCRB CDR3s, moderate but significant, appeared in all four CD4+ subsets of Type 1 diabetes patients.

Their antigens are not known. The material sequenced was naive CD4+ T cells from blood. The receptors stem from a young man with type 1 diabetes.

This clone was seen a few times. The chain employs TRBV5-1 and TRBJ1-1; TRBD1 matches 8 bases. CDR3 length equals 14 residues. With V trimmed by 2 bases and J by 7 bases, 7 bases remained unmatched. CDR1 is SGHRS, CDR2 YFSETQ, per germline. For the CDR3, the DNA is TGCGCCAGCAGCTTACTGGACAGGGCGGGTGAAGCTTTCTTT. Its translation: CASSLLDRAGEAFF. The variable domain in full, completed from reference TRBV5-1 and TRBJ1-1, reads KAGVTQTPRYLIKTRGQQVTLSCSPISGHRSVSWYQQTPGQGLQFLFEYFSETQRNKGNFPGRFSGRQFSNSRSEMNVSTLELGDSALYLCASSLLDRAGEAFFGQGTRLTVV.

The rearrangement uses TRBV5-1 and TRBJ2-5, with a weak D call TRBD1 (6 bases). CDR3 length: 14 amino acids. V dropped 0 bases and J dropped 2 bases, with 8 bases sitting between them. From germline, CDR1 is SGHRS and CDR2 YFSETQ. The CDR3 nucleotides read TGCGCCAGCAGCTTGGAGGGACAACAAGAGACCCAGTACTTC. This codes for CASSLEGQQETQYF. Combining the CDR3 with reference TRBV5-1 and TRBJ2-5 gives the whole variable domain KAGVTQTPRYLIKTRGQQVTLSCSPISGHRSVSWYQQTPGQGLQFLFEYFSETQRNKGNFPGRFSGRQFSNSRSEMNVSTLELGDSALYLCASSLEGQQETQYFGPGTRLLVL.

The sample holds a few counts of this clone. The chain employs TRBV7-9 and TRBJ2-5, with 7 bases that match TRBD1. CDR3 length equals 15 residues. Germline CDR1 reads SEHNR; CDR2 reads FQNEAQ (reference sequence). Losses at the gene ends were 0 bases for V and 9 bases for J; bases not matched to a gene: 10. The CDR3 DNA reads as TGTGCCAGCAGCTTAGCAAGGGGGACAGCAAATGCCCAGTACTTC. This encodes CASSLARGTANAQYF. Combining the CDR3 with reference TRBV7-9 and TRBJ2-5 gives the whole variable domain DTGVSQNPRHKITKRGQNVTFRCDPISEHNRLYWYRQTLGQGPEFLTYFQNEAQLEKSRLLSDRFSAERPKGSFSTLEIQRTEQGDSAMYLCASSLARGTANAQYFGPGTRLLVL.

The sample holds a few counts of this clone. The V call is TRBV9, the J call TRBJ2-5, with D unclear. V was shortened by 4 bases and J by 2 bases, with 15 bases between the two germline ends. CDR3 length: 15 residues. The germline V gene encodes CDR1 SGDLS and CDR2 YYNGEE. CDR3 sequence (DNA): TGTGCCAGCAGCCCCCAGGACGGAATACAAGAGACCCAGTACTTC. It codes for CASSPQDGIQETQYF. Full variable domain (rest looked up from reference TRBV9 and TRBJ2-5): DSGVTQTPKHLITATGQRVTLRCSPRSGDLSVYWYQQSLDQGLQFLIQYYNGEERAKGNILERFSAQQFPDLHSELNLSSLELGDSALYFCASSPQDGIQETQYFGPGTRLLVL.

This clone was observed a handful of times. The chain uses TRBV7-6 and TRBJ2-1; D gene unclear. The CDR3 runs to 14 residues. Germline V gene lookup returns CDR1 SGHVS and CDR2 FNYEAQ. The ends were cut back, 0 bases at V and 9 bases at J, with 12 bases in the middle. The CDR3 protein is CASSLAAVATEQFF. DNA of the CDR3: TGTGCCAGCAGCTTAGCGGCAGTAGCAACTGAGCAGTTCTTC.

V and J are TRBV9 and TRBJ2-3; D is unresolved. The CDR3 loop spans 16 amino acids. Germline V gene sequence: CDR1 SGDLS, CDR2 YYNGEE. V shed 3 bases and J shed 0 bases, with 14 bases lying between them. The CDR3, as DNA: TGTGCCAGCAGCGCCTCCAAGTCTTCTAGCACAGATACGCAGTATTTT. The encoded protein is CASSASKSSSTDTQYF.

In this sample, this clone turned up a few times. The chain couples TRBV30 to TRBJ1-5; no clear D gene. V gave up 0 bases and J gave up 3 bases, with 6 bases separating them. Germline V lookup: CDR1 GTSNPN, CDR2 SVGIG (reference sequence). The CDR3 is 13 amino acids. The CDR3: CAWSVGTNQPQHF. In DNA form, the CDR3 reads TGTGCCTGGAGTGTAGGAACCAATCAGCCCCAGCATTTT.

The sample holds one count of this clone. This chain links TRBV27 with TRBJ1-1; 12 nucleotides align to TRBD1. Germline V gene sequence: CDR1 MNHEY, CDR2 SMNVEV (reference sequence). This CDR3 contains 16 residues. V was pared by 5 bases and J by 4 bases, with 8 bases of the junction left unmatched. The CDR3 is CASSLGQGASSTEAFF. CDR3 bases: TGTGCCAGCAGTCTGGGACAGGGGGCGTCGAGCACTGAAGCTTTCTTT.

This clone was found a few times. Other DNA sequences in the same sample also yield this CDR3. V is TRBV7-2 and J is TRBJ2-5; TRBD2 is a possible D gene (6 bases). The V and J ends lost 1 base and 4 bases respectively, with 7 bases between them. In germline, CDR1 is SGHTA, CDR2 FQGNSA. The CDR3 has 13 residues. The CDR3 protein is CASSLGRAETQYF. The CDR3 DNA reads as TGTGCCAGCAGCTTAGGGAGGGCAGAGACCCAGTACTTC.

This chain joins TRBV15 and TRBJ2-7; weak D call: TRBD2 (5 bases). The V gene lost 1 base and the J gene lost 0 bases, with 7 bases spanning the gap. The V gene's germline CDR1 is LNHNV and CDR2 YYDKDF (reference sequence). This CDR3 comprises 14 residues. For the CDR3, the DNA is TGTGCCACCAGCAGAGCCCGGGGCTCCTACGAGCAGTACTTC. Its protein is CATSRARGSYEQYF.

This chain links TRBV4-1 with TRBJ1-2; maybe TRBD1 (5 bases). Trimming removed 1 base at V and 1 base at J, with 13 bases between. This CDR3 has 16 amino acids. The germline CDR1 and CDR2 sequences are MGHRA and YSYEKL. The CDR3 loop is CASSQARGRDNYGYTF. DNA of the CDR3: TGCGCCAGCAGCCAAGCCCGGGGCAGGGATAACTATGGCTACACCTTC.

This clone turned up a few times. The chain joins TRBV25-1 to TRBJ2-1; 10 nucleotides agree with TRBD2. Germline values: CDR1 MGHDK, CDR2 SYGVNS. The CDR3 is 16 amino acids. V was pared by 6 bases and J by 9 bases, with 14 bases of the junction left unmatched. Here the CDR3 DNA reads TGTGCCAGCAGGAGACGCGGGACTAGCGTTTGGGCTGAGCAGTTCTTC. The encoded protein is CASRRRGTSVWAEQFF.

The chain carries TRBV7-9 and TRBJ1-1; 9 nucleotides agree with TRBD1. The germline V gene has CDR1 SEHNR and CDR2 FQNEAQ (reference sequence). The CDR3 contains 15 residues. The trim removed 1 base at V and 10 bases at J, leaving 10 bases unmatched. CDR3 nucleotide sequence: TGTGCCAGCAGCTTAGACCGGGACAGGGCCTTGCGAGCTTTCTTT. This sequence encodes CASSLDRDRALRAFF.

The rearrangement uses TRBV11-2 and TRBJ2-1, with D unclear. CDR3 length: 16 residues. V lost 3 bases and J 0 bases, leaving 12 bases between the germline ends. CDR1 and CDR2 from the germline V gene are SGHAT and FQNNGV. In DNA form, the CDR3 reads TGTGCCAGCAGCTTCGGGTCTCCAAGCTCCTACAATGAGCAGTTCTTC. This gives the protein CASSFGSPSSYNEQFF.

This chain links TRBV5-1 with TRBJ2-5; 7 positions agree with TRBD1. Trimming took 2 bases from V and 1 from J; bases not matched to a gene: 2. The CDR3 runs 14 residues. Per the germline V gene, CDR1 is SGHRS and CDR2 is YFSETQ. The CDR3 nucleotides are TGCGCCAGCAGCTTCGGGACAGTCCAAGAGACCCAGTACTTC. Residues: CASSFGTVQETQYF.

This clone was counted a few times. V is TRBV7-8 and J is TRBJ1-6, with D unclear. Germline CDR1 reads SGHVS; CDR2 reads FQNEAQ. There are 16 residues in the CDR3. V lost 0 bases and J lost 7, with 13 bases in between. CDR3 protein: CASSLAAPEVNSPLHF. CDR3 in DNA: TGTGCCAGCAGCTTAGCAGCCCCTGAGGTGAATTCACCCCTCCACTTT.

V usage is TRBV5-1 and J usage is TRBJ1-1; tentative D call: TRBD1 (5 bases). CDR3 length: 15 amino acids. From germline, CDR1 is SGHRS and CDR2 YFSETQ. V lost 4 bases, J lost 4 bases, and 17 bases lay in between. This CDR3 is CASSPKVGDGTEAFF. Written as DNA, the CDR3 is TGCGCCAGCAGCCCAAAAGTGGGGGACGGCACTGAAGCTTTCTTT.

The gene calls are TRBV23-1 and TRBJ2-7, with 11 bases lining up with TRBD1. TRBV23-1 belongs to the ORF category, with a function that is uncertain. The trim removed 0 bases at V and 0 bases at J, leaving 1 base unmatched. The CDR3 loop spans 16 amino acids. The CDR3 sequence: CASSQSGTGGSYEQYF. CDR3 nucleotides: TGCGCCAGCAGTCAATCGGGGACAGGGGGCTCCTACGAGCAGTACTTC.